This TCR beta chain was documented in a study of T cells in Graves' hyperthyroidism and ophthalmopathy. It was around 11 ml of fresh peripheral blood that supplied the PBMCs. V dropped 10 bases and J dropped 2 bases, with 14 bases sitting between them. This CDR3 is built from 13 residues. Germline V gene lookup returns CDR1 MDHEN and CDR2 SYDVKM. RNA transcripts gave rise to amplified TCR beta CDR3 regions. Using the HTBI primer set, a first-round RT-PCR was run on the TCR CDR3. TCRdb re-called the multiplex PCR reads through MiXCR, storing one row per CDR3 protein. The sample has under 350,000 distinct CDR3 sequences; approximately 26% are singletons. Of note for this clonotype: Antigen unknown.

Findings and limits, study-wide: From stable hyperthyroidism, ophthalmopathy was set apart by a 13 V-J model.

The rearrangement uses TRBV28 and TRBJ2-5, with TRBD2 as a possible D gene (6 bases). Input material: blood. This clonotype was obtained from a man aged 40-49 years with Graves' hyperthyroidism that later progressed to Graves' ophthalmopathy. As DNA, the CDR3 is TGTGCCACCCAAAACGGAGGGCAAGAGACCCAGTACTTC. Amino acids: CATQNGGQETQYF.